Listed below are T cell receptor beta chains from one sample, sequenced in a study of cytomegalovirus exposure and HLA in healthy donors. Sequencing used immunoSEQ multiplex PCR; TCRdb keeps in-frame clones, though not all of them. With tens of thousands of clones in the sample, the ten largest clones hold about 12%. Material: PBMCs. These receptors were obtained from a woman aged 30 to 39 in good health and CMV-seropositive. CDR3s include the opening cysteine and the closing phenylalanine or tryptophan. Each record gives: J gene, D gene, V gene, CDR3 DNA, CDR3 protein. The D gene is left open where the match is weak.

>TRBJ2-7|TRBD1|TRBV12-5
TGTGCTAGTGGCACCGGACAGGCCTACTCCTACGAGCAGTACTTC
CASGTGQAYSYEQYF
>TRBJ2-7|-|TRBV4-1
TGCGCCAGCAGCCCTCGGGACACTTCCTACGAGCAGTACTTC
CASSPRDTSYEQYF
>TRBJ2-3|-|TRBV9
TGTGCCAGCAGCGTAGCAGCGGCCACAGATACGCAGTATTTT
CASSVAAATDTQYF
>TRBJ1-1|TRBD1|TRBV5-1
TGCGCCAGCAGCGAGGGACAGTTTACTGAAGCTTTCTTT
CASSEGQFTEAFF
>TRBJ2-5|-|TRBV18
TGTGCCAGCTCACCTACGCAGGGGCACCAAGAGACCCAGTACTTC
CASSPTQGHQETQYF
>TRBJ1-1|TRBD1|TRBV7-8
TGTGCCAGCAGCCCGACAGGGGGCGAAGCTTTCTTT
CASSPTGGEAFF
>TRBJ2-2|TRBD2|TRBV5-5
TGTGCCAGCAGCTACCTAGCGGGAGGGGGAACCGGGGAGCTGTTTTTT
CASSYLAGGGTGELFF
>TRBJ1-5|-|TRBV9
TGTGCCAGCAATGAGGGATCTAGCAATCAGCCCCAGCATTTT
CASNEGSSNQPQHF
>TRBJ1-5|TRBD1|TRBV6-1
TGTGCCAGCAGCCTAAACAGGGGTGAGAATCAGCCCCAGCATTTT
CASSLNRGENQPQHF
>TRBJ1-2|-|TRBV6-5
TGTGCCAGCAGTTATTTTGGGGGCGGCTATGGCTACACCTTC
CASSYFGGGYGYTF
>TRBJ2-5|-|TRBV18
TGTGCCAGCGCATCAATGCCCGGGATTTGGGAGACCCAGTACTTC
CASASMPGIWETQYF
>TRBJ2-7|TRBD2|TRBV19
TGTGCCAGTAGCCCGGGACTAGGAGGATACGAGCAGTACTTC
CASSPGLGGYEQYF
>TRBJ1-6|-|TRBV28
TGTGCAGGGGCCCCTGGGAACTATAATTCACCCCTCCACTTT
CAGAPGNYNSPLHF
>TRBJ2-7|-|TRBV5-1
TGCGCCAGCAGCTCCCAGTCGGGTTCCTACGAGCAGTACTTC
CASSSQSGSYEQYF
>TRBJ2-7|-|TRBV14
TGTGCCAGCAGCCAAGTTGGGACTCGACTCGCCGAGCAGTACTTC
CASSQVGTRLAEQYF
>TRBJ2-7|TRBD2|TRBV30
TGTGCCTGGAGTGCACTAGCGGGGGTCAACGAGCAGTACTTC
CAWSALAGVNEQYF
>TRBJ2-7|-|TRBV7-7
TGTGCTAGCAGCTTTAGTAGCAGGGGCGAGCAGTACTTC
CASSFSSRGEQYF
>TRBJ2-7|TRBD1|TRBV27
TGTGCCAGCAGTTATGGGACAGGGCTCAACGAGCAGTACTTC
CASSYGTGLNEQYF
>TRBJ2-2|-|TRBV5-1
TGCGCCAGCAGCTTGTACGGGAGGAACACCGGGGAGCTGTTTTTT
CASSLYGRNTGELFF
>TRBJ2-7|-|TRBV30
TGTGCCTGGAGTTCTCGGTACGAGCAGTACTTC
CAWSSRYEQYF
>TRBJ2-5|TRBD2|TRBV4-1
TGCGCCAGCAGCCAAAGAGGGAGGGCTGGCGAGACCCAGTACTTC
CASSQRGRAGETQYF
>TRBJ2-3|-|TRBV10-1
TGCGCCAGCAGTGTATCCCAGGGTCCGACAGATACGCAGTATTTT
CASSVSQGPTDTQYF
>TRBJ2-7|TRBD1|TRBV30
TGTGCCTGGAGAGTCGTGGACAGGGATGGGGCCTACGAGCAGTACTTC
CAWRVVDRDGAYEQYF
>TRBJ2-1|TRBD2|TRBV4-1
TGCGCCAGCAGCCAAGGACTAGCGGACTACAATGAGCAGTTCTTC
CASSQGLADYNEQFF
>TRBJ2-1|-|TRBV5-1
TGCGCCAGCAGCTTGGCCGCTGGCGCGGTAGGTGAGCAGTTCTTC
CASSLAAGAVGEQFF
>TRBJ1-2|-|TRBV2
TGTGCCAGCAGAGAGACAGGAAACTATGGCTACACCTTC
CASRETGNYGYTF
>TRBJ1-4|-|TRBV30
TGTGCCTGGAGTGCAGGGAATGAAAAACTGTTTTTT
CAWSAGNEKLFF
>TRBJ2-1|-|TRBV2
TGTGCCAGCCGTTTAGGGGGGGATGAGCAGTTCTTC
CASRLGGDEQFF
>TRBJ2-2|TRBD1|TRBV10-1
TGCGCCAGCAGTGACACGACAGGGGGCACCGGGGAGCTGTTTTTT
CASSDTTGGTGELFF
>TRBJ1-3|-|TRBV30
TGTGCCTGGAGTGCGGGGTACTCTGGAAACACCATATATTTT
CAWSAGYSGNTIYF
>TRBJ1-1|TRBD1|TRBV6-6
TGTGCCACCGCTACAGGGGCTGAAGCTTTCTTT
CATATGAEAFF
>TRBJ2-5|-|TRBV5-4
TGTGCCAGCAGCTTGGCCAGTCTAGCCGGTGGGACCCAGTACTTC
CASSLASLAGGTQYF
>TRBJ2-1|TRBD1|TRBV30
TGTGCCTGTTCCGCCGGGACAGGGGTATACAATGAGCAGTTCTTC
CACSAGTGVYNEQFF
>TRBJ2-7|TRBD1|TRBV30
TGTGCCTGGAGTCCGGACAGGGGAGAAGAGCAGTACTTC
CAWSPDRGEEQYF
>TRBJ1-4|-|TRBV4-1
TGCGCCAGCAGCCAAGGGGCGGGGAATGAAAAACTGTTTTTT
CASSQGAGNEKLFF
>TRBJ2-7|-|TRBV13
TGTGCCAGCAGCTTACTACAGGGTCGCGAGCAGTACTTC
CASSLLQGREQYF
>TRBJ2-7|TRBD1|TRBV10-2
TGCGCCAGCACCGGACAGGGTGGGTACGAGCAGTACTTC
CASTGQGGYEQYF
>TRBJ2-3|-|TRBV6-5
TGTGCCAGCAGTAAACCTGCGGGGACAGATACGCAGTATTTT
CASSKPAGTDTQYF
>TRBJ1-2|TRBD1|TRBV7-9
TGTGCCAGCACCCGGACAGGGCTTAACTATGGCTACACCTTC
CASTRTGLNYGYTF
>TRBJ2-7|-|TRBV5-1
TGCGCCAGCAGCTCGGGGGACAGCGCCTACGAGCAGTACTTC
CASSSGDSAYEQYF
>TRBJ2-3|TRBD1|TRBV5-1
TGCGCCAGCAGCTCCCGGGACAGGGGTGCAGATACGCAGTATTTT
CASSSRDRGADTQYF
>TRBJ2-3|TRBD2|TRBV4-1
TGCGCCAGCAGTTTCGAGCAGCGGGGTGGAGTCACAGATACGCAGTATTTT
CASSFEQRGGVTDTQYF
>TRBJ2-2|TRBD2|TRBV7-9
TGTGCCAGCAGCCCGGGACTAGCGGGGGGGCCCAACACCGGGGAGCTGTTTTTT
CASSPGLAGGPNTGELFF
>TRBJ2-3|-|TRBV9
TGTGCCAGCAGCGCCAGTTATACGCAGTATTTT
CASSASYTQYF
>TRBJ2-7|-|TRBV29-1
TGCAGCGTTACCACCCAAGGGGTACGGTACTTC
CSVTTQGVRYF
>TRBJ1-2|-|TRBV6-1
TGTGCCAACAACGGGGGTCCCCTCTATGGCTACACCTTC
CANNGGPLYGYTF
>TRBJ1-3|-|TRBV18
TGTGCCAGCTCACCAAACTCTCGCCCGGACACCATATATTTT
CASSPNSRPDTIYF
>TRBJ1-1|-|TRBV9
TGTGCCAGCAGCGTAGCGGGGGACACTGAAGCTTTCTTT
CASSVAGDTEAFF
>TRBJ1-1|TRBD1|TRBV5-6
TGTGCCAGCATACAGGGGAGACACGGGAACACTGAAGCTTTCTTT
CASIQGRHGNTEAFF
>TRBJ2-7|TRBD2|TRBV7-9
TGTGCCACCGGACTAGCGTACGAGCAGTACTTC
CATGLAYEQYF
>TRBJ1-2|TRBD1|TRBV11-1
TGTGCCAGCAGCTTAGCCGGACAGGGGGCGATTGATGGCTACACCTTC
CASSLAGQGAIDGYTF
>TRBJ2-5|-|TRBV11-2
TGTGCCAGCAGCTTGACAGGACTAGGTTTCAGGGTTGAAGAGACCCAGTACTTC
CASSLTGLGFRVEETQYF
>TRBJ2-1|-|TRBV5-6
TGTGCCAGCAGCTTGGCAGGGGCGGTGTCCTACAATGAGCAGTTCTTC
CASSLAGAVSYNEQFF
>TRBJ2-1|TRBD1|TRBV7-9
TGTGCCAGCAGCTTGGCCGGGACAGGGGGCTATGAGCAGTTCTTC
CASSLAGTGGYEQFF
>TRBJ2-1|TRBD1|TRBV7-6
TGTGCCAGCAGCCCGGACAGGTACAATGAGCAGTTCTTC
CASSPDRYNEQFF
>TRBJ1-1|-|TRBV11-3
TGTGCCAGCAGCTTAGTGTCCACAGCTGAAGCTTTCTTT
CASSLVSTAEAFF
>TRBJ2-5|TRBD1|TRBV7-2
TGTGCCAGCAGCCCGGGGACAGGGGTAGGGGAGACCCAGTACTTC
CASSPGTGVGETQYF
>TRBJ1-6|-|TRBV6-5
TGTGCCAGCAGACGTTCGAGTTCACCCCTCCACTTT
CASRRSSSPLHF
>TRBJ2-5|-|TRBV6-5
TGTGCCAGCAGTTACGGCAGGGCTGAGACCCAGTACTTC
CASSYGRAETQYF